A selection of T cell receptor beta chains follows, all from one sample in a study of spatial heterogeneity in lung cancer. TCRdb re-called the 5' RACE reads through MiXCR, storing one row per CDR3 protein. The table includes 65,000 to 85,000 distinct CDR3 sequences, 15% to 25% detected once. Sequencing used PBMCs, obtained at surgery. Receptor source: a male donor with early-stage non-small cell lung cancer. The conserved cysteine and the conserved F or W are not part of the CDR3 here.

len: 13; j_gene: TRBJ2-7; v_gene: TRBV28; CDR3aa: ASSLDGRAFYEQY
len: 14; j_gene: TRBJ2-1; v_gene: TRBV20-1; CDR3aa: SARDPGLAEYNEQF
len: 11; j_gene: TRBJ1-1; v_gene: TRBV2; CDR3aa: ASTARQNTEAF
len: 10; j_gene: TRBJ2-7; v_gene: TRBV7-8; CDR3aa: ASSLGPNEQY
len: 10; j_gene: TRBJ1-2; v_gene: TRBV29-1; CDR3aa: SVPVPNYGYT
len: 11; j_gene: TRBJ2-1; v_gene: TRBV2; CDR3aa: ASSEIRTNEQF
len: 13; j_gene: TRBJ2-2; v_gene: TRBV11-2; CDR3aa: ASSLVLQDAGELF
len: 13; j_gene: TRBJ2-7; v_gene: TRBV15; CDR3aa: ATSRDRGPLYEQY
len: 14; j_gene: TRBJ1-6; v_gene: TRBV10-2; CDR3aa: ASGTGVRSYNSPLH
len: 13; j_gene: TRBJ2-1; v_gene: TRBV5-1; CDR3aa: ASSRGDVLSNEQF
len: 12; j_gene: TRBJ1-1; v_gene: TRBV4-3; CDR3aa: ASSQRAGDTEAF
len: 11; j_gene: TRBJ2-3; v_gene: TRBV30; CDR3aa: AWTSGNTDTQY
len: 10; j_gene: TRBJ2-7; v_gene: TRBV29-1; CDR3aa: SVHSQTYEQY
len: 12; j_gene: TRBJ1-1; v_gene: TRBV7-9; CDR3aa: ASSLLARDTEAF
len: 12; j_gene: TRBJ2-5; v_gene: TRBV7-2; CDR3aa: ASSPGQFQETQY
len: 12; j_gene: TRBJ2-5; v_gene: TRBV28; CDR3aa: ASSRTQKVETQY
len: 11; j_gene: TRBJ1-2; v_gene: TRBV6-5; CDR3aa: ASSYRGLGGYT
len: 14; j_gene: TRBJ2-1; v_gene: TRBV7-9; CDR3aa: ASSLRPSGLYNEQF
len: 9; j_gene: TRBJ2-5; v_gene: TRBV29-1; CDR3aa: SAGSGETQY
len: 10; j_gene: TRBJ1-5; v_gene: TRBV29-1; CDR3aa: SVEQEGQPQH
len: 12; j_gene: TRBJ1-2; v_gene: TRBV27; CDR3aa: ASSRDSSAVGYT
len: 13; j_gene: TRBJ1-5; v_gene: TRBV5-1; CDR3aa: ASSPGTGGNQPQH